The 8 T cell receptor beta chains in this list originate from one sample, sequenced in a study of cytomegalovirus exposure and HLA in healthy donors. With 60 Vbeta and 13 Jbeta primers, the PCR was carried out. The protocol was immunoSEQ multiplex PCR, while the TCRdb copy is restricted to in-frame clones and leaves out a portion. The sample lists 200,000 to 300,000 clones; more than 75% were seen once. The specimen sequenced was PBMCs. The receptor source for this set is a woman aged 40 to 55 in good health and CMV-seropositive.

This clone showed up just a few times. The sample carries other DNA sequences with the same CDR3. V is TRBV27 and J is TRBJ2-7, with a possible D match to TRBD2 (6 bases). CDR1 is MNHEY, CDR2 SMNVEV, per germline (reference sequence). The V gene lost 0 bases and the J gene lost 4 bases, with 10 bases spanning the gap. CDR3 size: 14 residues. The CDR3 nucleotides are TGTGCCAGCAGTTTATCGGGACTTGGGTACGAGCAGTACTTC. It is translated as CASSLSGLGYEQYF.

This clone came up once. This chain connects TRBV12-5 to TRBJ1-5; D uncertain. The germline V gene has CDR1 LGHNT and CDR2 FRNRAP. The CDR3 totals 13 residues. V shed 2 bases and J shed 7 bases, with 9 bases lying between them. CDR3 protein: CASGLRREQPQHF. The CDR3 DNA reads TGTGCTAGTGGTTTGAGGAGGGAGCAGCCCCAGCATTTT.

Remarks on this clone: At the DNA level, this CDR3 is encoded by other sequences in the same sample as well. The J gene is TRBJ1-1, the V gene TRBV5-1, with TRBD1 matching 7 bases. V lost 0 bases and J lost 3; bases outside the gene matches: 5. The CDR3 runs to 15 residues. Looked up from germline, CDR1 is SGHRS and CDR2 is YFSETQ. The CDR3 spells CASSLARGRYTEAFF. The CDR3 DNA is TGCGCCAGCAGCTTGGCGAGGGGGCGATACACTGAAGCTTTCTTT.

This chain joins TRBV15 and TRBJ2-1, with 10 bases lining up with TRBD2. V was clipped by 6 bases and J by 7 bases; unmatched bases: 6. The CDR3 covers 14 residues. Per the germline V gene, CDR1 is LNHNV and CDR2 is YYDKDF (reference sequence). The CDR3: CATRDSGGRNEQFF. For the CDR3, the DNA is TGTGCCACCAGAGATAGCGGGGGGAGGAATGAGCAGTTCTTC.

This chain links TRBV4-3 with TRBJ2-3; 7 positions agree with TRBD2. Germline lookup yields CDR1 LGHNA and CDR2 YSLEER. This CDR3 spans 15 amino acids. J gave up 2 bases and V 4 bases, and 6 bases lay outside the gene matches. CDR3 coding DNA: TGCGCCAGCAGCCCCGGGACTACCCTCACAGATACGCAGTATTTT. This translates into CASSPGTTLTDTQYF.

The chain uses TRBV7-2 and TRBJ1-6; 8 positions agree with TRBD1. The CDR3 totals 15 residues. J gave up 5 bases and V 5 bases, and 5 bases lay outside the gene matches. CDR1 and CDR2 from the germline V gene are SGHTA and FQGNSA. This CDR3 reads CASSTQGANNSPLHF. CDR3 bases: TGTGCCAGCAGCACGCAGGGGGCCAATAATTCACCCCTCCACTTT.

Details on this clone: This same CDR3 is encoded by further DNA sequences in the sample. The CDR3: CASSKAGTGYEQYF. In nucleotides, the CDR3 is TGTGCCAGCAGCAAGGCCGGGACAGGCTACGAGCAGTACTTC. V usage is TRBV11-3 and J usage is TRBJ2-7; 8 bases are a match to TRBD1. The CDR3 totals 14 residues. The V and J ends lost 5 bases and 3 bases, in that order; junction bases with no gene match: 6. Germline V gives CDR1 SGHNT, CDR2 YENEEA.

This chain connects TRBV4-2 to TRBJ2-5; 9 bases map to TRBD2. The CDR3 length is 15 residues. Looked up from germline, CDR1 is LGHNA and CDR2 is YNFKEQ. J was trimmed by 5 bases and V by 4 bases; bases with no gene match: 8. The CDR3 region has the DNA TGTGCCAGCAGCCGGAATAGCGGGAGCCGGGAGACCCAGTACTTC. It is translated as CASSRNSGSRETQYF.